Presented here are 19 T cell receptor beta chains from one specimen sequenced in a study of blood T cell repertoires in COVID-19. TCRdb's copy holds only in-frame clones and misses some; the assay was immunoSEQ multiplex PCR. The sample gives 100,000 or so clones, 90% to 95% of which show up once; less than 2.5% is in the top ten. Source material: peripheral blood. These receptors all come from a man in his forties or fifties with active COVID-19.

The chain is built from TRBV5-8 and TRBJ2-1, with 7 bases identical to TRBD2. J was trimmed by 4 bases and V by 3 bases; bases with no gene match: 16. The CDR3 extends over 18 amino acids. Germline V CDR1 and CDR2: SGHTS, YDEGEE. The CDR3 sequence: CASSSRGAVRERYNEQFF. The CDR3 DNA follows: TGTGCCAGCAGCTCCCGTGGGGCGGTGCGGGAGAGGTACAATGAGCAGTTCTTC.

This rearrangement joins TRBV30 to TRBJ1-1, with D possibly being TRBD1 (5 bases). Between the trimmed V and J ends, which lost 1 base and 2 bases, there was a span of 14 bases. This CDR3 has 15 residues. CDR1 is GTSNPN and CDR2 is SVGIG in the germline V gene (reference sequence). The CDR3 sequence: CAWSGPPTVNTEAFF. CDR3 DNA sequence: TGTGCCTGGAGTGGTCCGCCGACAGTTAACACTGAAGCTTTCTTT.

This clone is a singleton in its sample. The chain recombines TRBV27 with TRBJ1-4; perhaps TRBD1 as D (5 bases). The CDR3 runs 16 residues. Germline assignment: CDR1 MNHEY and CDR2 SMNVEV (reference sequence). The V gene lost 0 bases and the J gene lost 3 bases, with 11 bases spanning the gap. The CDR3 region has the DNA TGTGCCAGCAGTTTATCGTCGACAGTCCCTAATGAAAAACTGTTTTTT. Translation gives CASSLSSTVPNEKLFF.

The chain is built from TRBV7-9 and TRBJ1-2; TRBD1 might be the D (5 bases). The CDR3 is made up of 14 amino acids. The germline CDR1 and CDR2 sequences are SEHNR and FQNEAQ (reference sequence). V gave up 8 bases and J gave up 0 bases, with 13 bases separating them. The CDR3 spells CASRPGGSNYGYTF. The CDR3 DNA reads TGTGCCAGCCGACCCGGGGGGTCTAACTATGGCTACACCTTC.

This chain joins TRBV23-1 and TRBJ2-7; TRBD1 agrees at 11 bases. TRBV23-1 is filed as an ORF, its function uncertain. The CDR3 is 16 residues long. J gave up 2 bases and V 0 bases, and 3 bases lay outside the gene matches. The CDR3 nucleotides are TGCGCCAGCAGTCAATCGGACAGGGGGCGAGCCTACGAGCAGTACGTC. Its translation: CASSQSDRGRAYEQYV.

This rearrangement joins TRBV9 to TRBJ2-2; D is possibly TRBD2 (5 bases). The CDR3 is 15 residues long. V was cut by 0 bases and J by 4 bases, with 10 bases left in between. Per the germline V gene, CDR1 is SGDLS and CDR2 is YYNGEE. CDR3 protein: CASSVDPDSTGELFF. The CDR3 DNA is TGTGCCAGCAGCGTAGACCCGGACTCCACCGGGGAGCTGTTTTTT.

The chain recombines TRBV18 with TRBJ1-1, with a tentative D call TRBD1 (5 bases). This CDR3 is built from 16 residues. V lost 5 bases and J lost 3, with 19 bases in between. The germline CDR1 and CDR2 sequences are KGHSH and LQKENI. CDR3 loop: CASSRSGGVLDTEAFF. CDR3 DNA sequence: TGTGCCAGCTCAAGGTCTGGGGGGGTACTTGACACTGAAGCTTTCTTT.

The rearrangement links TRBV9 to TRBJ2-2; 8 bases are shared with TRBD1. The V gene's germline CDR1 is SGDLS and CDR2 YYNGEE. The CDR3 is 17 amino acids. Trimming took 3 bases from V and 1 from J; bases not matched to a gene: 8. The CDR3 sequence: CASSGAPGQENTGELFF. For the CDR3, the DNA is TGTGCCAGCAGCGGCGCCCCGGGACAGGAGAACACCGGGGAGCTGTTTTTT.

The genes are TRBV12-3 or TRBV12-4 and TRBJ1-2, with D tentatively TRBD1 (6 bases). This CDR3 comprises 12 residues. Trimming left V 4 bases short and J 8 bases short, with 11 bases between. DNA for the CDR3: TGTGCCAGCAGTTACAGGGTAACCGGCTACACCTTC. It specifies CASSYRVTGYTF.

V and J are TRBV4-1 and TRBJ2-7; TRBD1 aligns across 7 bases. Germline V CDR1 and CDR2: MGHRA, YSYEKL. Trimming removed 2 bases from V and 2 bases from J; junction bases left unmatched: 6. There are 15 residues in the CDR3. CDR3 nucleotides: TGCGCCAGCAGCCAAACGACAGGGCGAACCTACGAGCAGTACTTC. This encodes CASSQTTGRTYEQYF.

CDR3 in DNA: TGCGCCAGCAGCAGACTAACAGGGGGCAATGGGGCCAACGTCCTGACTTTC. It yields the protein CASSRLTGGNGANVLTF. The rearrangement links TRBV5-1 to TRBJ2-6, with 9 bases lining up with TRBD1. There are 17 residues in the CDR3. CDR1 is SGHRS and CDR2 is YFSETQ in the germline V gene. Trimming removed 4 bases from V and 3 bases from J; junction bases left unmatched: 8.

The J gene is TRBJ2-2, the V gene TRBV6-5; D uncertain. Trimming removed 6 bases from V and 8 bases from J, with 13 bases in between. The CDR3 is 13 residues long. Looked up from germline, CDR1 is MNHEY and CDR2 is SVGAGI. CDR3 amino acids: CASSLRVPGELFF. In DNA, the CDR3 is TGTGCCAGCAGCCTACGGGTCCCGGGGGAGCTGTTTTTT.

This clone was recorded once. The chain couples TRBV11-3 to TRBJ2-3; TRBD2 agrees at 12 bases. Germline V gene lookup returns CDR1 SGHNT and CDR2 YENEEA. The CDR3 is 19 residues long. Germline trimming cut 5 bases from V and 4 bases from J; bases unmatched to any gene: 16. The CDR3 loop is CASSGRIGLAGPRADTQYF. Written as DNA, the CDR3 is TGTGCCAGCAGCGGTCGAATTGGACTAGCGGGGCCTCGCGCAGATACGCAGTATTTT.

The chain joins TRBV7-8 to TRBJ2-7, with D tentatively TRBD2 (6 bases). V was clipped by 4 bases and J by 4 bases, with 11 bases between them. Germline V gene lookup returns CDR1 SGHVS and CDR2 FQNEAQ. The CDR3 consists of 13 residues. CDR3 sequence: CASSSQEGYEQYV. CDR3 in DNA: TGTGCCAGCAGCTCCCAGGAGGGGTACGAGCAGTACGTC.

The genes are TRBV27 and TRBJ2-3; D gene ambiguous. Germline CDR1 reads MNHEY; CDR2 reads SMNVEV (reference sequence). The CDR3 spans 11 residues. The V and J ends lost 6 bases and 6 bases respectively, with 7 bases between them. CDR3 in amino acids: CASSRLDTQYF. CDR3 coding DNA: TGTGCCAGCAGCAGGTTGGATACGCAGTATTTT.

The chain combines TRBV3-1 (or the pseudogene TRBV3-2) with TRBJ2-7; 8 nucleotides line up with TRBD2. In germline, CDR1 is LGHDT, CDR2 YNNKEL (reference sequence). Germline trimming cut 1 base from V and 6 bases from J; bases unmatched to any gene: 11. The CDR3 runs to 16 residues. This CDR3 reads CASSQGPGSSGVEQYF. CDR3 coding DNA: TGTGCCAGCAGCCAAGGGCCGGGGAGTAGCGGGGTCGAGCAGTACTTC.

V usage is TRBV27 and J usage is TRBJ2-3, with 10 bases identical to TRBD2. The CDR3 has 18 amino acids. Germline lookup yields CDR1 MNHEY and CDR2 SMNVEV (reference sequence). J gave up 0 bases and V 5 bases, and 11 bases lay outside the gene matches. This chain's CDR3 is CASSIEGGLAASTDTQYF. CDR3 nucleotides: TGTGCCAGCAGTATTGAGGGCGGACTAGCGGCTAGCACAGATACGCAGTATTTT.

V and J are TRBV14 and TRBJ2-5, with a weak D call TRBD1 (6 bases). The CDR3 length is 15 residues. The germline V gene has CDR1 SGHDN and CDR2 FVKESK. Trimming removed 2 bases from V and 1 base from J, with 11 bases in between. Here the CDR3 reads CASSQLTGPQETQYF. CDR3 DNA sequence: TGTGCCAGCAGCCAATTGACAGGACCCCAAGAGACCCAGTACTTC.

The gene calls are TRBV19 and TRBJ1-5; 10 positions agree with TRBD1. This CDR3 has 18 residues. The junction had 12 bases not matched to a gene; V was cut back by 7 bases and J by 0 bases. Germline CDR1 LNHDA, CDR2 SQIVND (reference sequence). The CDR3 DNA reads as TGTGCCAGTACCCTGGCCGGGACAGGGGCGATTAGCAATCAGCCCCAGCATTTT. Protein sequence: CASTLAGTGAISNQPQHF.